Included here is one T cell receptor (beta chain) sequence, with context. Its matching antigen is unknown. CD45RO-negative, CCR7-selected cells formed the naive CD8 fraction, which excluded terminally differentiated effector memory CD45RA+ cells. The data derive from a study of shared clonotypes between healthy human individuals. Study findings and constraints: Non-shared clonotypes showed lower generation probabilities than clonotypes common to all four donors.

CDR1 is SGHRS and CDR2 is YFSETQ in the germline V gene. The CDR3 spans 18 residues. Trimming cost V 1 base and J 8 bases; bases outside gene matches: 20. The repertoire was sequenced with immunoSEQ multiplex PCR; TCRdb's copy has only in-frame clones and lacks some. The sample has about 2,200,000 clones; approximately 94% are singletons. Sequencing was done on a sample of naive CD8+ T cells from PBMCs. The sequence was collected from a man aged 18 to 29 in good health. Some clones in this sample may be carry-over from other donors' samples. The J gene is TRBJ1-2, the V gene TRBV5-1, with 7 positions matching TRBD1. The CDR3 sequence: CASSLSYLLRTGEEGYTF. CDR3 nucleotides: TGCGCCAGCAGCTTGTCTTACCTTCTAAGGACAGGTGAAGAAGGCTACACCTTC.